The 10 T cell receptor beta chains presented below share a single source sample, sequenced in a study of blood T cell repertoires in COVID-19. This table comes from immunoSEQ multiplex PCR, and its TCRdb copy is limited to in-frame clones, with some not included. The sample consists of hundreds of thousands of clones, 88% of them appearing once. The sample comprised peripheral blood. These receptors were obtained from a man aged 35-49 years with acute or convalescent COVID-19.

V usage is TRBV3-1 (or the pseudogene TRBV3-2) and J usage is TRBJ2-5; possible D gene TRBD1, 5 bases. V shed 8 bases and J shed 2 bases, with 15 bases lying between them. CDR1 and CDR2 from the germline V gene are LGHDT and YNNKEL (reference sequence). The CDR3 covers 14 residues. CDR3 nucleotide sequence: TGTGCCAGCCACAATCAGGGTTGGCAAGAGACCCAGTACTTC. Amino acids: CASHNQGWQETQYF.

This clone has only one observation. The chain combines TRBV19 with TRBJ1-6; possible D gene TRBD1, 5 bases. V lost 3 bases and J lost 7, with 10 bases in between. Germline V CDR1 and CDR2: LNHDA, SQIVND (reference sequence). The CDR3 has 14 residues. The CDR3 nucleotides read TGTGCCAGTAGTATGACAGAATTAAATTCACCCCTCCACTTT. Translating it yields CASSMTELNSPLHF.

In its sample, this clone was seen once. The chain joins TRBV19 to TRBJ1-5, with no clear D. With 7 bases removed from V and 6 bases from J, the gap between germline ends came to 13 bases. Germline CDR1 is LNHDA and CDR2 is SQIVND (reference sequence). The CDR3 extends over 13 amino acids. CDR3 residues: CASNPLRSQPQHF. DNA of the CDR3: TGTGCCAGTAACCCTCTACGGAGTCAGCCCCAGCATTTT.

The V and J genes are TRBV7-2 and TRBJ1-4; perhaps TRBD1 as D (6 bases). Germline V gene data show CDR1 as SGHTA and CDR2 as FQGNSA. V gave up 2 bases and J gave up 4 bases, with 11 bases separating them. This CDR3 spans 15 amino acids. The CDR3 bases are TGTGCCAGCAGCTTAAATGGGGGCGTTAATGAAAAACTGTTTTTT. Its protein product is CASSLNGGVNEKLFF.

The V and J genes are TRBV24-1 and TRBJ2-1; 7 bases fit TRBD2. Germline V gene lookup returns CDR1 KGHDR and CDR2 SFDVKD. Unmatched junction bases numbered 6, after V lost 6 bases and J lost 5 bases. The CDR3 runs to 14 residues. This CDR3 reads CATSQAGFHNEQFF. The CDR3 nucleotides read TGTGCCACCAGTCAAGCGGGGTTCCACAATGAGCAGTTCTTC.

The chain uses TRBV6-5 and TRBJ2-2; 9 nucleotides align to TRBD1. Germline V gives CDR1 MNHEY, CDR2 SVGAGI. This CDR3 comprises 15 residues. V lost 5 bases and J lost 5; bases outside the gene matches: 6. CDR3 sequence: CASSRQGGGTGELFF. CDR3 in DNA: TGTGCCAGCAGTCGACAGGGGGGAGGGACCGGGGAGCTGTTTTTT.

The chain links TRBV27 to TRBJ2-5; D perhaps matches TRBD1 (6 bases). Germline CDR1 and CDR2: MNHEY and SMNVEV (reference sequence). The CDR3 contains 15 residues. V was shortened by 3 bases and J by 2 bases, with 13 bases between the two germline ends. The CDR3 spells CASSFYQGIQETQYF. In nucleotides, the CDR3 is TGTGCCAGCAGTTTCTACCAGGGGATTCAAGAGACCCAGTACTTC.

This chain links TRBV27 with TRBJ2-7, with D tentatively TRBD2 (6 bases). This CDR3 has 17 residues. The V gene lost 3 bases and the J gene lost 2 bases, with 20 bases spanning the gap. Germline loops: CDR1 MNHEY, CDR2 SMNVEV (reference sequence). The CDR3 spells CASSFGSPGLPTYEQYF. DNA of the CDR3: TGTGCCAGCAGTTTCGGGAGCCCGGGACTCCCCACCTACGAGCAGTACTTC.

This clone has only a few counts. V and J are TRBV27 and TRBJ2-7; possible D gene TRBD2, 5 bases. V was clipped by 8 bases and J by 1 base, with 27 bases between them. Germline values: CDR1 MNHEY, CDR2 SMNVEV (reference sequence). This CDR3 has 18 residues. The CDR3 DNA follows: TGTGCCAGCTACCATGGGGTCCTTCGGGTCCGGGGATCCTACGAGCAGTACTTC. Protein: CASYHGVLRVRGSYEQYF.

This chain joins TRBV7-8 and TRBJ2-1, with no clear D. Germline V gene sequence: CDR1 SGHVS, CDR2 FQNEAQ. This CDR3 spans 13 amino acids. V was cut by 1 base and J by 4 bases, with 5 bases left in between. CDR3 in amino acids: CASSLERYNEQFF. CDR3 nucleotide sequence: TGTGCCAGCAGCTTAGAACGGTACAATGAGCAGTTCTTC.